What follows are 27 T cell receptor beta chains derived from one specimen sequenced in a study of OX40 agonist ivuxolimab in advanced cancers. TCRdb's table, derived via immunoSEQ multiplex PCR, lists solely in-frame clones and lacks some. The data contain roughly 63,000 clones, approximately 92% of them singletons. The sample consisted of CD4+ or CD8+ T cells sorted from blood, taken in a trial of the OX40 agonist ivuxolimab. These receptors were collected from an adult with an advanced solid tumor such as melanoma, head and neck, liver or kidney cancer.

This clone was observed a few times. The chain has TRBV4-2 and TRBJ2-4; weak D call: TRBD1 (6 bases). The CDR3 runs 13 residues. The V and J ends lost 2 bases and 4 bases respectively, with 6 bases between them. The germline V gene has CDR1 LGHNA and CDR2 YNFKEQ. The CDR3 sequence is CASSQTGKNIQYF. CDR3 nucleotides: TGTGCCAGCAGCCAAACAGGGAAAAACATTCAGTACTTC.

The chain is built from TRBV5-1 and TRBJ1-2; D is perhaps TRBD1 (6 bases). This CDR3 is 14 amino acids long. V was pared by 5 bases and J by 2 bases, with 13 bases between. The germline V gene has CDR1 SGHRS and CDR2 YFSETQ. The CDR3 loop reads CASSYVTGNYGYTF. DNA for the CDR3: TGCGCCAGCAGTTATGTAACAGGGAACTATGGCTACACCTTC.

The rearrangement uses TRBV11-3 and TRBJ1-1; no clear D. CDR3 length equals 13 residues. Germline V gene lookup returns CDR1 SGHNT and CDR2 YENEEA. V dropped 0 bases and J dropped 3 bases, with 5 bases sitting between them. For the CDR3, the DNA is TGTGCCAGCAGCTTAGACCGGGACACTGAAGCTTTCTTT. This gives the protein CASSLDRDTEAFF.

CDR3 in DNA: TGCGCCAGCAGCTTACAGGGCCAAGAGACCCAGTACTTC. It is translated as CASSLQGQETQYF. This chain connects TRBV5-1 to TRBJ2-5; TRBD1 is a possible D gene (6 bases). The CDR3 extends over 13 amino acids. Germline loops: CDR1 SGHRS, CDR2 YFSETQ. Trimming removed 2 bases at V and 1 base at J, with 6 bases between.

The chain recombines TRBV11-2 with TRBJ2-7, with 10 bases identical to TRBD2. V dropped 5 bases and J dropped 2; count of bases not matched to a gene: 6. In germline, CDR1 is SGHAT, CDR2 FQNNGV. CDR3 length: 15 residues. The CDR3 spells CASSPSGSSPYEQYF. Written as DNA, the CDR3 is TGTGCCAGCAGCCCTAGCGGGAGTTCCCCCTACGAGCAGTACTTC.

V usage is TRBV7-9 and J usage is TRBJ2-1, with TRBD2 matching 9 bases. Germline loops: CDR1 SEHNR, CDR2 FQNEAQ (reference sequence). CDR3 size: 18 residues. V shed 4 bases, J shed 3 bases, and the junction held 13 bases outside the gene matches. The CDR3 nucleotides read TGTGCCAGCAGCTCGGGCCGAGAAGCGGGAGGCTTCTACAATGAGCAGTTCTTC. Protein sequence: CASSSGREAGGFYNEQFF.

This clone was counted a single time. This CDR3 is also generated by other DNA sequences in the sample. This chain connects TRBV18 to TRBJ2-5; no clear D. The CDR3 spans 11 residues. The germline V gene has CDR1 KGHSH and CDR2 LQKENI. V lost 3 bases, J lost 5 bases, and 4 bases lay in between. This CDR3 is CASSPRETQYF. The CDR3 nucleotides read TGTGCCAGCTCACCTAGGGAGACCCAGTACTTC.

The chain uses TRBV5-1 and TRBJ2-7; 8 nucleotides agree with TRBD1. The junction had 4 bases not matched to a gene; V was cut back by 0 bases and J by 5 bases. The CDR3 spans 14 residues. Germline CDR1 is SGHRS and CDR2 is YFSETQ. Here the CDR3 DNA reads TGCGCCAGCAGCTTGGACAGGGGGGTGGACGAGCAGTACTTC. Its protein product is CASSLDRGVDEQYF.

The V and J genes are TRBV7-6 and TRBJ2-7; D might be TRBD1 (7 bases). Germline lookup yields CDR1 SGHVS and CDR2 FNYEAQ. This CDR3 has 14 amino acids. Trimming stripped 7 bases from V and 3 bases from J, with 16 bases between. The CDR3 bases are TGTGCCAGCAAAAGGGGGGCAGGGGGCTACGAGCAGTACTTC. As protein: CASKRGAGGYEQYF. The variable domain in full, completed from reference TRBV7-6 and TRBJ2-7, reads GAGVSQSPRYKVTKRGQDVALRCDPISGHVSLYWYRQALGQGPEFLTYFNYEAQQDKSGLPNDRFSAERPEGSISTLTIQRTEQRDSAMYRCASKRGAGGYEQYFGPGTRLTVT.

This sequence joins TRBV10-2 and TRBJ1-4; the D gene is possibly TRBD1 (5 bases). Trimming left V 2 bases short and J 7 bases short, with 20 bases between. Germline CDR1 reads WSHSY; CDR2 reads SAAADI. CDR3 size: 17 residues. The CDR3 is CASSERAGAPGSEKLFF. The CDR3 DNA follows: TGCGCCAGCAGTGAGAGGGCAGGCGCCCCAGGGAGTGAAAAACTGTTTTTT.

This clone was observed a handful of times. This rearrangement joins TRBV9 to TRBJ1-2; D ambiguous. V lost 4 bases, J lost 6 bases, and 13 bases lay in between. CDR3 length: 13 amino acids. CDR1 SGDLS and CDR2 YYNGEE come from the germline V gene. The CDR3 coding sequence is TGTGCCAGCAGCCGAGGTGGAGCGGATGGCTACACCTTC. It encodes CASSRGGADGYTF.

This clone was seen a single time. J is TRBJ1-4 and V is TRBV5-1; D is unclear. There are 15 residues in the CDR3. Trimming stripped 0 bases from V and 8 bases from J, with 14 bases between. Germline values: CDR1 SGHRS, CDR2 YFSETQ. The CDR3 coding sequence is TGCGCCAGCAGCTTGGGTTTAGGGTTCGACGAAAAACTGTTTTTT. Amino acids: CASSLGLGFDEKLFF.

This chain connects TRBV10-3 to TRBJ1-3; TRBD1 matches at 7 bases. J lost 4 bases, V lost 7 bases, and 13 bases had no gene match. CDR3 length: 16 amino acids. The germline CDR1 and CDR2 sequences are ENHRY and SYGVKD. The CDR3 loop reads CAITTMDRISGNTIYF. CDR3 nucleotides: TGTGCCATCACCACCATGGACAGGATCTCGGGAAACACCATATATTTT.

The chain joins TRBV6-6 to TRBJ1-5; TRBD1 agrees at 7 bases. V was clipped by 6 bases and J by 3 bases; unmatched bases: 2. CDR1 and CDR2 (germline): MNHNY, SVGAGI (reference sequence). The CDR3 is made up of 13 amino acids. CDR3 nucleotides: TGTGCCAGCAGAGACAGGGACAATCAGCCCCAGCATTTT. It yields the protein CASRDRDNQPQHF.

The chain carries TRBV27 and TRBJ1-1; 7 bases line up with TRBD1. CDR3 length: 13 residues. V lost 3 bases and J lost 3; bases outside the gene matches: 1. Germline CDR1 is MNHEY and CDR2 is SMNVEV (reference sequence). CDR3 in DNA: TGTGCCAGCAGTTTGGACAGGTACACTGAAGCTTTCTTT. Protein product: CASSLDRYTEAFF.

This rearrangement joins TRBV7-9 to TRBJ1-2; the D gene is possibly TRBD1 (6 bases). V was trimmed by 5 bases and J by 3 bases, leaving 13 bases between them. This CDR3 is built from 14 residues. Looked up from germline, CDR1 is SEHNR and CDR2 is FQNEAQ (reference sequence). This chain's CDR3 is CASSRRGVDYGYTF. The CDR3 region has the DNA TGTGCCAGCAGCCGGAGGGGGGTTGACTATGGCTACACCTTC.

The rearrangement links TRBV28 to TRBJ2-7, with TRBD2 as a possible D gene (5 bases). The CDR3 extends over 12 amino acids. V was cut by 3 bases and J by 4 bases, with 7 bases left in between. Germline V lookup: CDR1 MDHEN, CDR2 SYDVKM. The CDR3 nucleotides read TGTGCCAGCAGTTTGCGGGCATACGAGCAGTACTTC. As protein: CASSLRAYEQYF. The full variable domain, with the rest looked up from reference TRBV28 and TRBJ2-7, is DVKVTQSSRYLVKRTGEKVFLECVQDMDHENMFWYRQDPGLGLRLIYFSYDVKMKEKGDIPEGYSVSREKKERFSLILESASTNQTSMYLCASSLRAYEQYFGPGTRLTVT.

This rearrangement joins TRBV6-5 to TRBJ2-3; D is unclear. V lost 6 bases and J 2 bases, leaving 9 bases between the germline ends. Germline assignment: CDR1 MNHEY and CDR2 SVGAGI. The CDR3 spans 13 residues. CDR3 in amino acids: CASRSTLTDTQYF. CDR3 DNA: TGTGCCAGCAGGTCCACTCTCACAGATACGCAGTATTTT.

This chain connects TRBV5-6 to TRBJ2-7; 12 bases agree with TRBD2. Germline assignment: CDR1 SGHDT and CDR2 YYEEEE. J lost 3 bases, V lost 2 bases, and 9 bases had no gene match. There are 17 residues in the CDR3. CDR3 amino acids: CASSFPKTSGSFYEQYF. Written as DNA, the CDR3 is TGTGCCAGCAGCTTTCCAAAGACTAGCGGGAGCTTCTACGAGCAGTACTTC.

The J gene is TRBJ2-1, the V gene TRBV10-3; a weak D match, TRBD2 (5 bases). V was pared by 7 bases and J by 2 bases, with 9 bases between. In germline, CDR1 is ENHRY, CDR2 SYGVKD. The CDR3 extends over 13 amino acids. CDR3 nucleotides: TGTGCCATCAAGAGTAGCGCCTACAATGAGCAGTTCTTC. Its translation: CAIKSSAYNEQFF.

The chain is built from TRBV5-5 and TRBJ1-2; 7 bases align to TRBD1. This CDR3 has 14 amino acids. Trimming at V came to 1 base and at J to 4 bases, leaving 4 bases not matched to a gene. CDR1 SGHKS and CDR2 YYEKEE come from the germline V gene (reference sequence). The CDR3 DNA follows: TGTGCCAGCAGCTTGATACAGGGGATCTATGGCTACACCTTC. It yields the protein CASSLIQGIYGYTF.

The chain uses TRBV11-1 and TRBJ2-5; D perhaps matches TRBD1 (5 bases). CDR1 and CDR2 from the germline V gene are SGHAT and FQDESV (reference sequence). This CDR3 has 15 amino acids. V shed 5 bases and J shed 5 bases, with 18 bases lying between them. CDR3 DNA sequence: TGTGCCAGCAGCCTAGGGCAGGGTTTTTGGGAGACCCAGTACTTC. This sequence encodes CASSLGQGFWETQYF.

The rearrangement joins TRBV10-3 to TRBJ1-5, with 8 bases lining up with TRBD1. V lost 6 bases and J lost 7; bases outside the gene matches: 8. The CDR3 covers 14 residues. The V gene's germline CDR1 is ENHRY and CDR2 SYGVKD. The CDR3 spells CAISGQGVSQPQHF. The CDR3 nucleotides are TGTGCCATCAGCGGACAGGGAGTATCACAGCCCCAGCATTTT.

V is TRBV28 and J is TRBJ2-6; TRBD2 agrees at 14 bases. V gave up 0 bases and J gave up 2 bases; unmatched junction bases: 9. The V gene's germline CDR1 is MDHEN and CDR2 SYDVKM. The CDR3 is 21 residues long. The CDR3 region has the DNA TGTGCCAGCAGTTTATGGCCGGGACTAGCGGGGGACTTACCTGGGGCCAACGTCCTGACTTTC. Its translation: CASSLWPGLAGDLPGANVLTF. Based on the CDR3 plus reference TRBV28 and TRBJ2-6, the full variable domain is DVKVTQSSRYLVKRTGEKVFLECVQDMDHENMFWYRQDPGLGLRLIYFSYDVKMKEKGDIPEGYSVSREKKERFSLILESASTNQTSMYLCASSLWPGLAGDLPGANVLTFGAGSRLTVL.

This clone was seen once. This chain's CDR3 is CASSYGDRGGYTF. The DNA of the CDR3 is TGTGCCAGCAGTTACGGGGACAGGGGTGGCTACACCTTC. This chain links TRBV6-6 with TRBJ1-2; 10 nucleotides align to TRBD1. Germline V CDR1 and CDR2: MNHNY, SVGAGI (reference sequence). The CDR3 sequence is 13 residues long. V dropped 2 bases and J dropped 7; count of bases not matched to a gene: 1.

This chain connects TRBV5-1 to TRBJ1-2; the D gene is possibly TRBD1 (5 bases). Germline values: CDR1 SGHRS, CDR2 YFSETQ. V lost 6 bases and J 1 base, leaving 13 bases between the germline ends. The CDR3 has 14 amino acids. The CDR3 DNA reads as TGCGCCAGCACCCCGGAGGGACGTAACTATGGCTACACCTTC. It translates to CASTPEGRNYGYTF.

The chain is built from TRBV11-3 and TRBJ1-2; D might be TRBD1 (6 bases). V was cut by 3 bases and J by 6 bases, with 20 bases left in between. The CDR3 extends over 16 amino acids. In germline, CDR1 is SGHNT, CDR2 YENEEA. Written as DNA, the CDR3 is TGTGCCAGCAGCTTTAAGGGGGGCGGGATGTACGATGGCTACACCTTC. It specifies CASSFKGGGMYDGYTF.